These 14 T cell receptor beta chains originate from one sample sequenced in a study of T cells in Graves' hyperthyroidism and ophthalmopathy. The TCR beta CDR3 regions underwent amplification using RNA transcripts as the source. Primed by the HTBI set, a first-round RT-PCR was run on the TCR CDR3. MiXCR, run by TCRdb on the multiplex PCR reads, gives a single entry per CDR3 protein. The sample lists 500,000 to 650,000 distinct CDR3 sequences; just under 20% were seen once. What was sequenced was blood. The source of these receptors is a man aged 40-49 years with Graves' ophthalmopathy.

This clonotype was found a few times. The CDR3: CASSIVWDYYNEQFF. The CDR3 nucleotides read TGTGCCAGTAGTATAGTGTGGGACTATTACAATGAGCAGTTCTTC. This chain joins TRBV19 and TRBJ2-1; 7 bases are shared with TRBD2. The V gene's germline CDR1 is LNHDA and CDR2 SQIVND (reference sequence). J lost 4 bases, V lost 1 base, and 4 bases had no gene match. This CDR3 is 15 amino acids long.

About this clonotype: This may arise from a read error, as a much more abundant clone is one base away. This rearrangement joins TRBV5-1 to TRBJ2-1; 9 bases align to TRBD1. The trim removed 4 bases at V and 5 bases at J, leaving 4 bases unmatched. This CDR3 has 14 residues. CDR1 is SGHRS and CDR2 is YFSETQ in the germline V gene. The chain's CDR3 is CASSRDREDNEQFF. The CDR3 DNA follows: TGCGCCAGCAGCCGGGACAGGGAGGACAATGAGCAGTTCTTC.

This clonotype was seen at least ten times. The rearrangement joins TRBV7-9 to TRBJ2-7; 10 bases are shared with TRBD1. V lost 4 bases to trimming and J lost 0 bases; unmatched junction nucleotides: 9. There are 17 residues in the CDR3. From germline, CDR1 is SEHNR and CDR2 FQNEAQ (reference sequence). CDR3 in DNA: TGTGCCAGCAGCTCCGGGACAGGGGATTTGAGCTCCTACGAGCAGTACTTC. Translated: CASSSGTGDLSSYEQYF. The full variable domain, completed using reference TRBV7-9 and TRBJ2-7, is DTGVSQNPRHKITKRGQNVTFRCDPISEHNRLYWYRQTLGQGPEFLTYFQNEAQLEKSRLLSDRFSAERPKGSFSTLEIQRTEQGDSAMYLCASSSGTGDLSSYEQYFGPGTRLTVT.

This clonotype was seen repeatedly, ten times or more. CDR3 coding DNA: TGTGCCAGCAGTTTGATCCTAGCGGGAGGCCGAAGGGAGCAGTACTTC. It encodes CASSLILAGGRREQYF. V gene TRBV28 combines with J gene TRBJ2-7, with TRBD2 identical over 11 bases. V lost 3 bases to trimming and J lost 7 bases; unmatched junction nucleotides: 11. CDR3 length: 16 amino acids. Germline CDR1 reads MDHEN; CDR2 reads SYDVKM. Full variable domain (remainder filled in from reference TRBV28 and TRBJ2-7): DVKVTQSSRYLVKRTGEKVFLECVQDMDHENMFWYRQDPGLGLRLIYFSYDVKMKEKGDIPEGYSVSREKKERFSLILESASTNQTSMYLCASSLILAGGRREQYFGPGTRLTVT.

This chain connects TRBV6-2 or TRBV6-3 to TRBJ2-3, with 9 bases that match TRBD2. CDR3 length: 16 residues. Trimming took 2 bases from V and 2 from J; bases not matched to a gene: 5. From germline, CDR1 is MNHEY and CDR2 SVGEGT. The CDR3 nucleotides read TGTGCCAGCAGTTACGCAGCGGGGGGAAACACAGATACGCAGTATTTT. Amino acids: CASSYAAGGNTDTQYF.

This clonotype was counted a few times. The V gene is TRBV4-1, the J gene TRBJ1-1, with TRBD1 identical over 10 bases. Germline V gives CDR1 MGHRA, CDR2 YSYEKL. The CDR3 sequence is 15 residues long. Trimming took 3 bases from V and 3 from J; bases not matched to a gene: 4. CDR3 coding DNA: TGCGCCAGCAGCCATCCGGGACAGGGGCACACTGAAGCTTTCTTT. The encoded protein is CASSHPGQGHTEAFF.

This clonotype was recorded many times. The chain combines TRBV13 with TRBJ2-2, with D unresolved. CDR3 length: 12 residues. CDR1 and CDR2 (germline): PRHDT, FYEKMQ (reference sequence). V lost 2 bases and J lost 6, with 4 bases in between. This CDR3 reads CASSLRPGELFF. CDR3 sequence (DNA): TGTGCCAGCAGCTTAAGGCCCGGGGAGCTGTTTTTT.

Written as DNA, the CDR3 is TGTGCCAGCAGTTACTCGAGGACAGGGCTTTCTGGGGCCAACGTCCTGACTTTC. Translation gives CASSYSRTGLSGANVLTF. The chain links TRBV6-2 or TRBV6-3 to TRBJ2-6, with 8 bases identical to TRBD1. The V gene end was trimmed by 0 bases and the J gene end by 1 base; junction bases not matched to a gene: 5. The germline gives CDR1 MNHEY, CDR2 SVGEGT. This CDR3 comprises 18 residues.

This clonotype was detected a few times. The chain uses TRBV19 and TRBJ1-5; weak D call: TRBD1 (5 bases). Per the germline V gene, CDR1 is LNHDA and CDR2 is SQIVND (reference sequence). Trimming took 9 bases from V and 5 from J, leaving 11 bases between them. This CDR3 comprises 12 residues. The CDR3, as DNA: TGTGCCAGCGACAGCCCTTATCAGCCCCAGCATTTT. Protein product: CASDSPYQPQHF. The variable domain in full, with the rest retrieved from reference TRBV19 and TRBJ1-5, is DGGITQSPKYLFRKEGQNVTLSCEQNLNHDAMYWYRQDPGQGLRLIYYSQIVNDFQKGDIAEGYSVSREKKESFPLTVTSAQKNPTAFYLCASDSPYQPQHFGDGTRLSIL.

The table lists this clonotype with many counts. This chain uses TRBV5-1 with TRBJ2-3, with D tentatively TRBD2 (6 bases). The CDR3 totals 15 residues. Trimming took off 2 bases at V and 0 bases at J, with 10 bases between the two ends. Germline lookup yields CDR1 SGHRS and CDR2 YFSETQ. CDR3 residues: CASSFDGSSTDTQYF. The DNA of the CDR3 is TGCGCCAGCAGCTTTGACGGGAGTAGCACAGATACGCAGTATTTT.

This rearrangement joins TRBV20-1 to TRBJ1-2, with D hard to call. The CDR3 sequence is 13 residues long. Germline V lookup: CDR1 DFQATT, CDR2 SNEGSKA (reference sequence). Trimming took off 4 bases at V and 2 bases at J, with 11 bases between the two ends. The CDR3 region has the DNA TGCAGTGCTAAAAGTGAAAGGAACTATGGCTACACCTTC. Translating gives CSAKSERNYGYTF.

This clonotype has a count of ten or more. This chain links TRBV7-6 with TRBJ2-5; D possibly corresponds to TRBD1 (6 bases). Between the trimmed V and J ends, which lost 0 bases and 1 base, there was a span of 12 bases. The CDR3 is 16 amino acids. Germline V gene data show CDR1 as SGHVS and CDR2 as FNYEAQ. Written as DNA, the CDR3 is TGTGCCAGCAGCTTAGCGGCTGGGGACATCCAAGAGACCCAGTACTTC. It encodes CASSLAAGDIQETQYF.

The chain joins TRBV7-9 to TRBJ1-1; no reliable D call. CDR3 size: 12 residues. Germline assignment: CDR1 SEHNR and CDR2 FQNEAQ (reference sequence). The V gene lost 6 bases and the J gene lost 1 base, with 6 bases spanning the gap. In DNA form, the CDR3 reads TGTGCCAGCAGGGTCGAGAACACTGAAGCTTTCTTT. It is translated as CASRVENTEAFF.

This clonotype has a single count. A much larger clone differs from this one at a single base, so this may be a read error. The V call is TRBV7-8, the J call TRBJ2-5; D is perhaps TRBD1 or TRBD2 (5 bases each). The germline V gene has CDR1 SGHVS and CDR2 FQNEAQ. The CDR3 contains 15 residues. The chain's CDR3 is CARSLAKGRGETQYF. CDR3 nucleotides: TGTGCCCGCAGCTTAGCGAAGGGGCGCGGGGAGACCCAGTACTTC.